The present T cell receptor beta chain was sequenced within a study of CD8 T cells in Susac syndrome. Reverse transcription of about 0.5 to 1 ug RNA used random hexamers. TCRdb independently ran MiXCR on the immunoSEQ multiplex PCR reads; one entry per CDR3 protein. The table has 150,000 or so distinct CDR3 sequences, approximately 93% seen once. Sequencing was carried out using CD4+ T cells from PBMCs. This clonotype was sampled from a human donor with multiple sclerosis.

CDR3 protein: CASRDGGSYYGYTF. The CDR3, as DNA: TGTGCCAGCAGGGACGGAGGTTCGTATTATGGCTACACCTTC. The chain couples TRBV14 to TRBJ1-2; no clear D gene. Germline V lookup: CDR1 SGHDN, CDR2 FVKESK. V was clipped by 6 bases and J by 5 bases, with 16 bases between them. The CDR3 covers 14 residues.